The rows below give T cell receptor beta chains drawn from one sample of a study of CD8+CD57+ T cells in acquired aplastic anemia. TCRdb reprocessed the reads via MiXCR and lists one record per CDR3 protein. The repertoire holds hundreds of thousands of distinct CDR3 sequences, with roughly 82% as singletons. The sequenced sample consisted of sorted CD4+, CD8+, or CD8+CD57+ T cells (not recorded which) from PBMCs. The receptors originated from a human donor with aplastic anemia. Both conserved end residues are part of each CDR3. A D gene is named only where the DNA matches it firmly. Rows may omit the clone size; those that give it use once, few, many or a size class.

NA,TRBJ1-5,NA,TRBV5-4,TGCGCCAGCAGCCAAAAAGGGAGCAATCAGCCCCAGCATTTT,CASSQKGSNQPQHF
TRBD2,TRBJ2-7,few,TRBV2,TGTGCCAGGGAGACTAGCGGGGGGGCCGAGCAGTACTTC,CARETSGGAEQYF
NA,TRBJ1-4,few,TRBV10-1,TGCGCCAGCGGACCGGGAATTAATGAAAAACTGTTTTTT,CASGPGINEKLFF
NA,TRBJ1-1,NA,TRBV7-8,TGTGCCAGCAGCTTAGATAGCCGCCCCGACACGACTGAAGCTTTCTTT,CASSLDSRPDTTEAFF
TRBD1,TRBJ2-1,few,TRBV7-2,TGTGCCAGCAGCTTGACAGGGGGCGCCGACTATGGCCAGTTCTTC,CASSLTGGADYGQFF
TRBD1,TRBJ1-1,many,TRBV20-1,TGCAGTGCTAGAAACAAGGACAGGGCGAGAAACACTGAAGCTTTCTTT,CSARNKDRARNTEAFF
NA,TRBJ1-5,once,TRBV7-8,TGTGCCAGCAGCTTTCATCCAGACGGAACAGCCCCTTCCCCCCAGCATTTT,CASSFHPDGTAPSPQHF
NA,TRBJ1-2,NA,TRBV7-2,TGTGCCAGCAGCTTGGAGGGGGAAGATCTCGTATATGGCTACACCTTC,CASSLEGEDLVYGYTF
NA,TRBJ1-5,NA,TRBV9,TGTGCCAGCAGCGAATCGTCTGATACTCAGCCTTTTCATTTT,CASSESSDTQPFHF
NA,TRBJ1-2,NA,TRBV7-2,TGTGCCAGCAGCTTAGGAAAGGATGGTCTCCGCTACACCTACACCTTC,CASSLGKDGLRYTYTF
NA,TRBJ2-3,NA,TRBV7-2,TGTGCCAGCGGCTACGCGGGCACAGCTGCGCAGTATTTT,CASGYAGTAAQYF
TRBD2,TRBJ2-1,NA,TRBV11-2,TGTGCCAGCAGCTTAGGGCCGAGTCGCGGGGGGAATATTATTGACAATGAGCAGTTCTTC,CASSLGPSRGGNIIDNEQFF
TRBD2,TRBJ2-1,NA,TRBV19,TGTGCCAGTAGTGCCCTTAGGGCTAGCGGGGGGGATGAGCAGTTCTTC,CASSALRASGGDEQFF
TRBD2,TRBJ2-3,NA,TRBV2,TGTGCCAGCAGCGTAGCGGGAGGTCCCGAAACGCAGCAGTTTTTT,CASSVAGGPETQQFF
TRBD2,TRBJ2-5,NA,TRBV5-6,TGTGCCAGCAGCTTGGGGGTAGTGGGACTAGCGGGGGGCCTGGGGACCCAGTACTTC,CASSLGVVGLAGGLGTQYF
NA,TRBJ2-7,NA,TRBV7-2,TGTGCCAGCGGCCACGGGGGCACAGATACGCAGCATTTTTTC,CASGHGGTDTQHFF
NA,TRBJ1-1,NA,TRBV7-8,TGTGCCAGCAGCTTAGAGGGAGGTCGCGATACGGAGTATTTCTTT,CASSLEGGRDTEYFF
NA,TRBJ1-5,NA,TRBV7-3,TGTGCCAGCGGAGGGTCTCCCGTCGTCTTGCACACTGAATTT,CASGGSPVVLHTEF
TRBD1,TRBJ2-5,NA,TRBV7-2,TGTGCCAGCAGCTCCGGGACAGGGTATGGCAACAACTTCTTC,CASSSGTGYGNNFF
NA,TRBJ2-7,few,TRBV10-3,TGTGCCACTGGGTACGGGCAGGGAGGCTACGAGCAGTACTTC,CATGYGQGGYEQYF
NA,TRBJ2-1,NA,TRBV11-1,TGTGCCAGCAGCTCCATTCTTAACGGGGACCGATACAATGAGCAGTTCTTC,CASSSILNGDRYNEQFF
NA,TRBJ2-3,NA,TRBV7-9,TGTGCCAGCAGCCCGAGACCTACACACTATGGCTACACCTATTTT,CASSPRPTHYGYTYF
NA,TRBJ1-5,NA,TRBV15,TGTGCCACCAGCAGAGACCGGGACAATCAGCCCCAGCATTTT,CATSRDRDNQPQHF
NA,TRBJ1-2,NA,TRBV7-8,TGTGCCAGCAGCTTAGCGGGAGGAGCCGGCTCGCAGTTC,CASSLAGGAGSQF
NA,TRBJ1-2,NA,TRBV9,TGTGCCAGCAGCGTAGTTCGGGCGGCTCTTGGTGTGGGCTTTGGCTACACCTTC,CASSVVRAALGVGFGYTF
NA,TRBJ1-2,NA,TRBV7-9,TGTGCCAGCAGCTTAATCGCAGGGAGTAACGGTGGCTACACCTTC,CASSLIAGSNGGYTF
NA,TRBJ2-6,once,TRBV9,TGTGCCAGCAGCGGAGAAGGGGACCCGAAGGATGGCTTCCTGACTTTC,CASSGEGDPKDGFLTF
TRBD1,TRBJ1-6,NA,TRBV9,TGTGCCAGCAGCTTAGGGGGCTATAGCCGCAATCAGCACTTT,CASSLGGYSRNQHF
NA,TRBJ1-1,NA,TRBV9,TGCGCCAGCAGTGTCGACGGGGGACGCCAAGCTACCCCTTTCTTT,CASSVDGGRQATPFF
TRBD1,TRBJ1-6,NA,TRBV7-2,TGTGCCAGCAGCTTGGCAGGGGGCCCCGACTATGGCTACCACTTT,CASSLAGGPDYGYHF